Following are 2 T cell receptor beta chains from one sample sequenced in a study of molecular identifiers for immune sequencing clone quantification. TCRdb redid the calling of the PCR reads with MiXCR, one entry per CDR3 protein. This table has around 470,000 distinct CDR3 sequences, about a fifth appearing once. The source material was naive CD8+ T cells from blood, with Jurkat cell RNA spiked in. Subset described: FACS-sorted CD8+CD4-CCR7+CD45RA+ naive T cells. The source of these receptors is a human donor in good health. Some libraries in this study had Jurkat cell RNA spiked in.

This clonotype was observed many times. This chain uses TRBV6-1 with TRBJ2-7; 9 bases are shared with TRBD2. Germline trimming cut 1 base from V and 4 bases from J; bases unmatched to any gene: 5. The germline gives CDR1 MNHNS, CDR2 SASEGT. There are 15 residues in the CDR3. Here the CDR3 reads CASSEGLAGVYEQYF. The CDR3 coding sequence is TGTGCCAGCAGTGAAGGGTTAGCGGGAGTTTACGAGCAGTACTTC.

Remarks on this clonotype: Being one base from a much bigger clone, this may be a read error. The chain combines TRBV24-1 with TRBJ2-3; 8 bases line up with TRBD1. V was clipped by 5 bases and J by 8 bases; unmatched bases: 8. The CDR3 runs 14 residues. The germline V gene encodes CDR1 KGHDR and CDR2 SFDVKD. The CDR3 bases are TGTGCCACCAGTGGTCCCGACAGGGGTACTACGCAGTATTTT. Encoded protein: CATSGPDRGTTQYF.